This T cell receptor (beta chain) derives from a study of read filtering for tumor transcriptome and immune sequencing. Study information: Whole-transcriptome libraries were prepared after DNase treatment.

This CDR3 region has 14 residues. Per germline, CDR1 GTSNPN and CDR2 SVGIG (reference sequence). The V gene lost 3 bases and the J gene lost 0 bases, with 12 bases spanning the gap. From roughly 400 ng of RNA, a library with molecular barcoded alpha/delta and beta/gamma adaptors was made. A single record per CDR3 protein comes from TCRdb applying MiXCR to the reads. The sample carries over 25,000 distinct CDR3 sequences, about an eighth recorded once. Overall study results and limits: IR-seq captured clonotypes deeper and more reliably than RNA-seq. Sorted CD138-negative bone marrow cells were not purified T cells. In IR-seq, single-read clonotypes were around 85% of clonotypes but approximately 3.5% of reads.

In this sample, this clonotype turned up many times. What it binds is not known. Sequenced input: a population of CD138-negative cells sorted from bone marrow. The chain recombines TRBV30 with TRBJ2-7; D is unresolved. This receptor was obtained from a donor aged 40 or over with multiple myeloma. The CDR3 loop reads CAWSWAPLSYEQYF. CDR3 DNA sequence: TGTGCCTGGAGCTGGGCCCCCCTCTCCTACGAGCAGTACTTC.